The 22 T cell receptor beta chains given below trace back to one sample, sequenced in a study of cytomegalovirus exposure and HLA in healthy donors. 13 Jbeta primers and 60 Vbeta primers were used for the PCR. Sequencing was performed with immunoSEQ multiplex PCR; in TCRdb, only in-frame clones are kept and a portion is missing. The table has more than 250,000 clones, roughly 90% seen once; the top ten hold approximately 2%. Input material: PBMCs. These receptor sequences come from a woman aged 18 to 35 in good health and CMV-seronegative.

This clone turned up a few times. The chain joins TRBV27 to TRBJ2-7; TRBD1 agrees at 8 bases. Germline V gene lookup returns CDR1 MNHEY and CDR2 SMNVEV (reference sequence). V shed 6 bases and J 3 bases; nucleotides not matched to a gene: 10. The CDR3 consists of 15 residues. The CDR3 spells CASSRLGTGYYEQYF. CDR3 sequence (DNA): TGTGCCAGCAGCAGGCTGGGGACAGGATACTACGAGCAGTACTTC.

This sequence joins TRBV29-1 and TRBJ1-2; the D gene is possibly TRBD1 (5 bases). CDR1 is SQVTM, CDR2 ANQGSEA, per germline. The germline V and J ends were trimmed by 0 bases and 3 bases, with 8 bases remaining between them. The CDR3 is 13 amino acids. The CDR3 DNA reads TGCAGCGTTGAAGAGGGAGGGGACTATGGCTACACCTTC. It encodes CSVEEGGDYGYTF.

V usage is TRBV28 and J usage is TRBJ2-7; no clear D gene. V lost 2 bases and J 7 bases, leaving 6 bases between the germline ends. This CDR3 is 11 amino acids long. The germline V gene has CDR1 MDHEN and CDR2 SYDVKM. CDR3 DNA sequence: TGTGCCAGCAGTTTAGTCCGGGAGCAGTACTTC. Encoded protein: CASSLVREQYF.

V is TRBV4-1 and J is TRBJ2-7, with D maybe TRBD2 (5 bases). In germline, CDR1 is MGHRA, CDR2 YSYEKL. This CDR3 has 14 residues. The V and J ends lost 1 base and 3 bases respectively, with 10 bases between them. CDR3 bases: TGCGCCAGCAGCCAAGTCCCGGGAATCTACGAGCAGTACTTC. Its translation is CASSQVPGIYEQYF.

The V and J genes are TRBV9 and TRBJ1-1; D gene uncertain. This CDR3 is built from 14 residues. Trimming cost V 3 bases and J 0 bases, with 9 bases left between them. In germline, CDR1 is SGDLS, CDR2 YYNGEE. The CDR3 is CASSGGFLNTEAFF. In DNA form, the CDR3 reads TGTGCCAGCAGCGGCGGCTTCCTGAACACTGAAGCTTTCTTT. Full variable domain (rest looked up from reference TRBV9 and TRBJ1-1): DSGVTQTPKHLITATGQRVTLRCSPRSGDLSVYWYQQSLDQGLQFLIQYYNGEERAKGNILERFSAQQFPDLHSELNLSSLELGDSALYFCASSGGFLNTEAFFGQGTRLTVV.

The count of this clone is one. The chain links TRBV9 to TRBJ1-2; D not certain. The V end lost 0 bases, the J end lost 2 bases, and 20 bases lay between the germline ends. This CDR3 region has 18 residues. Germline V gene sequence: CDR1 SGDLS, CDR2 YYNGEE. The CDR3 DNA is TGTGCCAGCAGCGTAGCTCAGGCAGGTGGACTTGTGAACTATGGCTACACCTTC. It codes for CASSVAQAGGLVNYGYTF.

This clone was seen just once. V and J are TRBV28 and TRBJ2-7; 9 bases map to TRBD1. The V gene end was trimmed by 5 bases and the J gene end by 2 bases; junction bases not matched to a gene: 16. The germline CDR1 and CDR2 sequences are MDHEN and SYDVKM. The CDR3 is 18 residues long. The CDR3 spells CASSTGGLAAGRTYEQYF. In DNA form, the CDR3 reads TGTGCCAGCAGTACAGGGGGCCTAGCAGCGGGTCGAACCTACGAGCAGTACTTC. Based on the CDR3 plus reference TRBV28 and TRBJ2-7, the full variable domain is DVKVTQSSRYLVKRTGEKVFLECVQDMDHENMFWYRQDPGLGLRLIYFSYDVKMKEKGDIPEGYSVSREKKERFSLILESASTNQTSMYLCASSTGGLAAGRTYEQYFGPGTRLTVT.

This clone was observed a single time. The chain links TRBV5-4 to TRBJ2-1; TRBD2 agrees at 9 bases. Germline-derived CDR1 and CDR2 are SGHNT and YYREEE (reference sequence). The trim removed 3 bases at V and 8 bases at J, leaving 6 bases unmatched. The CDR3 totals 14 residues. In nucleotides, the CDR3 is TGTGCCAGCAGCTCCGGGACTAGCTATTATGAGCAGTTCTTC. Its translation is CASSSGTSYYEQFF.

The chain couples TRBV6-1 to TRBJ1-2, with TRBD1 matching 9 bases. Trimming cost V 2 bases and J 7 bases; bases outside gene matches: 5. CDR1 is MNHNS and CDR2 is SASEGT in the germline V gene. The CDR3 length is 14 residues. The CDR3 sequence is CASSESGTGTGYTF. In nucleotides, the CDR3 is TGTGCCAGCAGTGAAAGCGGGACAGGGACTGGCTACACCTTC.

The chain links TRBV5-1 to TRBJ1-3; D uncertain. CDR3 size: 14 residues. Trimming removed 3 bases from V and 1 base from J, with 8 bases in between. Per the germline V gene, CDR1 is SGHRS and CDR2 is YFSETQ. CDR3 loop: CASSSEFSGNTIYF. Written as DNA, the CDR3 is TGCGCCAGCAGCTCCGAGTTTTCTGGAAACACCATATATTTT.

The chain couples TRBV19 to TRBJ1-4, with 10 nucleotides matching TRBD1. J was trimmed by 5 bases and V by 4 bases; bases with no gene match: 7. There are 16 residues in the CDR3. Germline CDR1 and CDR2: LNHDA and SQIVND (reference sequence). The CDR3 region has the DNA TGTGCCAGTAGTAAACGACAGGGGGCAGGCAATGAAAAACTGTTTTTT. Translating it yields CASSKRQGAGNEKLFF.

This chain connects TRBV14 to TRBJ1-4; no definite D call. The CDR3 has 14 residues. Germline CDR1 and CDR2: SGHDN and FVKESK. Trimming removed 0 bases at V and 2 bases at J, with 4 bases between. The CDR3 DNA is TGTGCCAGCAGCCAAGACGAGACTAATGAAAAACTGTTTTTT. Protein product: CASSQDETNEKLFF.

A word on this clone: In the same sample, other DNA sequences code for this CDR3. CDR3 loop: CASSVAGGNEKLFF. The CDR3, as DNA: TGTGCCAGCAGCGTAGCAGGGGGGAATGAAAAACTGTTTTTT. This chain links TRBV9 with TRBJ1-4; 7 bases match TRBD1. The germline CDR1 and CDR2 sequences are SGDLS and YYNGEE. V shed 0 bases and J 5 bases; nucleotides not matched to a gene: 1. The CDR3 consists of 14 residues.

The V and J genes are TRBV2 and TRBJ2-7; D is unresolved. The germline V gene encodes CDR1 SNHLY and CDR2 FYNNEI. This CDR3 has 15 residues. Deletions cut 1 base from V and 4 bases from J, with 14 bases between. In nucleotides, the CDR3 is TGTGCCAGCAGTGAAGAGGAATTGGGCATTTACGAGCAGTACTTC. Protein product: CASSEEELGIYEQYF.

The count of this clone is one. The rearrangement uses TRBV30 and TRBJ2-1; TRBD2 matches at 10 bases. Looked up from germline, CDR1 is GTSNPN and CDR2 is SVGIG (reference sequence). The trim removed 4 bases at V and 6 bases at J, leaving 3 bases unmatched. The CDR3 spans 13 residues. CDR3 region: CAWTSGGINEQFF. The CDR3 region has the DNA TGTGCCTGGACTAGCGGGGGTATCAATGAGCAGTTCTTC.

The genes are TRBV25-1 and TRBJ2-2; D is unclear. Germline CDR1 reads MGHDK; CDR2 reads SYGVNS. The V and J ends lost 1 base and 6 bases respectively, with 12 bases between them. The CDR3 covers 15 residues. CDR3 protein: CASSEFLTASGELFF. In DNA form, the CDR3 reads TGTGCCAGCAGTGAATTCTTAACCGCGTCCGGGGAGCTGTTTTTT.

The rearrangement uses TRBV7-9 and TRBJ2-2, with a possible D match to TRBD1 (6 bases). V was shortened by 7 bases and J by 5 bases, with 14 bases between the two germline ends. Germline loops: CDR1 SEHNR, CDR2 FQNEAQ (reference sequence). The CDR3 is made up of 14 amino acids. CDR3 in amino acids: CASIKKQGTGELFF. In nucleotides, the CDR3 is TGTGCCAGCATCAAGAAACAGGGTACCGGGGAGCTGTTTTTT.

This chain uses TRBV9 with TRBJ1-2; possibly TRBD1 for D (6 bases). Germline CDR1 and CDR2: SGDLS and YYNGEE. Trimming pared 3 bases from V and 0 bases from J, leaving 18 bases between. The CDR3 is made up of 17 amino acids. The CDR3 DNA sequence: TGTGCCAGCAGCGACCCGACAGGTGAGGATCCTAACTATGGCTACACCTTC. Protein product: CASSDPTGEDPNYGYTF.

The chain recombines TRBV6-6 with TRBJ1-2, with D maybe TRBD1 (5 bases). V was pared by 2 bases and J by 4 bases, with 8 bases between. The CDR3 runs to 13 residues. CDR1 and CDR2 (germline): MNHNY, SVGAGI (reference sequence). The CDR3 DNA reads TGTGCCAGCAGTTACGACAGAATCTATGGCTACACCTTC. It yields the protein CASSYDRIYGYTF.

The V and J genes are TRBV6-6 and TRBJ2-1, with unresolved D. Deletions cut 6 bases from V and 5 bases from J, with 8 bases between. There are 12 residues in the CDR3. CDR1 and CDR2 from the germline V gene are MNHNY and SVGAGI (reference sequence). The CDR3 DNA sequence: TGTGCCAGCAGCTATGGTGACAATGAGCAGTTCTTC. This gives the protein CASSYGDNEQFF.

There are a few counts of this clone. The rearrangement links TRBV2 to TRBJ2-6, with 7 nucleotides matching TRBD1. CDR1 is SNHLY, CDR2 FYNNEI, per germline. This CDR3 is built from 16 residues. Trimming removed 1 base from V and 4 bases from J; junction bases left unmatched: 4. CDR3: CASSEEGARGANVLTF. The CDR3 DNA reads as TGTGCCAGCAGTGAAGAGGGGGCGAGAGGGGCCAACGTCCTGACTTTC.

V is TRBV5-6 and J is TRBJ1-2; 7 nucleotides agree with TRBD1. The CDR3 spans 14 residues. The germline V gene encodes CDR1 SGHDT and CDR2 YYEEEE. The V segment lost 4 bases and the J segment 2 bases; nucleotides outside the gene matches: 5. In DNA, the CDR3 is TGTGCCAGCAGCCGCGGGACAGCGAACTATGGCTACACCTTC. Its protein is CASSRGTANYGYTF.